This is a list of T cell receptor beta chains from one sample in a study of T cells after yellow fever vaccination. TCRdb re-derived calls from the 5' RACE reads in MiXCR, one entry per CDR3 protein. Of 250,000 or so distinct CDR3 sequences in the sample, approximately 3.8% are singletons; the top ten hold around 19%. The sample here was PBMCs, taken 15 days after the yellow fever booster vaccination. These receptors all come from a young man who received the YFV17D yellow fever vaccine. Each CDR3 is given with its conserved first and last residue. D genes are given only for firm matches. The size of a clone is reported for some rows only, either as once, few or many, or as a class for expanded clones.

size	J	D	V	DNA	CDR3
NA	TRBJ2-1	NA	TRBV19	TGTGCCAGTAGTATAGCGGATCCAAGCTCCTACAATGAGCAGTTCTTC	CASSIADPSSYNEQFF
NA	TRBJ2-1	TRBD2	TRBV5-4	TGTGCCAGCAGCATGGATGCAGCGGGGACCTACAATGAGCAGTTCTTC	CASSMDAAGTYNEQFF
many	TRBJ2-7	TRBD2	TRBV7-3	TGTGCCAGCAGCTCGCGCGGGGGGCAGGGCTACGAGCAGTACTTC	CASSSRGGQGYEQYF
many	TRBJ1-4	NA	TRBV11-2	TGTGCCAGCAGCTTTAATAACAGGGTGGATGAAAAACTGTTTTTT	CASSFNNRVDEKLFF
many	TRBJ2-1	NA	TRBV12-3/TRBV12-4	TGTGCCAGCAGGTCCGGAGGGGAGCAGTTCTTC	CASRSGGEQFF
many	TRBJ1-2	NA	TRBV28	TGTGCCAGCAGTTTGGGTGCGGATGGCTACACCTTC	CASSLGADGYTF
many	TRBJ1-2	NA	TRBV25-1	TGTGCCAGCAGTGAATCTCATGGAATTGGCTACACCTTC	CASSESHGIGYTF
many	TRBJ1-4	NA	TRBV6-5	TGTGCCAGCAGTTACTCGGGCAGGGTGGAAAAACTGTTTTTT	CASSYSGRVEKLFF
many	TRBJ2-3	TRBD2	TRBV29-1	TGCAGCGTTAGGCGGGGGGGCACAGATACGCAGTATTTT	CSVRRGGTDTQYF
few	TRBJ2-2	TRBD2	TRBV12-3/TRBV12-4	TGTGCCAGCACAGACGGGGGGGACACCGGGGAGCTGTTTTTT	CASTDGGDTGELFF
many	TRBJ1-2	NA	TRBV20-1	TGCAGTGCTAGGGGGGCCGCCGTGGATAGGGACTATGGCTACACCTTC	CSARGAAVDRDYGYTF
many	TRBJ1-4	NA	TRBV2	TGTGCCAGCAGTGAGTGGACCACGGAGGAAAAACTGTTTTTT	CASSEWTTEEKLFF
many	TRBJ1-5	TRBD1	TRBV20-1	TGCAGTGCCATTCAGGGGGCGCGACAGCCCCAGCATTTT	CSAIQGARQPQHF
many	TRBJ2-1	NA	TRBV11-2	TGTGCCAGCAGCTTAGGGGACAAATACAATGAGCAGTTCTTC	CASSLGDKYNEQFF
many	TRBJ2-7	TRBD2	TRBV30	TGTGCCTGGAGTGTCTTAGCGGGTTCCTACGAGCAGTACTTC	CAWSVLAGSYEQYF
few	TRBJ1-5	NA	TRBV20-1	TGCAGTGCTAGCCCCTCGTATAGCAATCAGCCCCAGCATTTT	CSASPSYSNQPQHF
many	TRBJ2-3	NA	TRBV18	TGTGCCAGCTCACCACCGAGCGGTGCGGATACGCAGTATTTT	CASSPPSGADTQYF
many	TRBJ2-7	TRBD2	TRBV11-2	TGTGCCAGCAGCCAAAGCGGGGCGCCCTACGAGCAGTACTTC	CASSQSGAPYEQYF
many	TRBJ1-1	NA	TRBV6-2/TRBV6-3	TGTGCCAGCAGTTTTCAGGATGGCACTGAAGCTTTCTTT	CASSFQDGTEAFF
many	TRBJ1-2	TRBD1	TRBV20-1	TGCAGTGCTACCGGGACAGGGGGCGACCTAAATGGCTACACCTTC	CSATGTGGDLNGYTF
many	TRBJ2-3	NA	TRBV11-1	TGTGCCAGCAGCTTAGGCGCGGGGCTCGACACAGATACGCAGTATTTT	CASSLGAGLDTDTQYF
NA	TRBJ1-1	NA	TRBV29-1	TGCAGCGTTGAAGTGGAGAACACTGAAGCTTTCTTT	CSVEVENTEAFF
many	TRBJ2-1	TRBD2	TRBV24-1	TGTGCCACCAGTGATTTCGGGGGGGCAGGCTACAATGAGCAGTTCTTC	CATSDFGGAGYNEQFF
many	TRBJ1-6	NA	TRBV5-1	TGCGCCAGCAGCTTCCTGACAAGACTCAATTCACCCCTCCACTTT	CASSFLTRLNSPLHF
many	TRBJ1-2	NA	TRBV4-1	TGCGCCAGCAGCCAAGGGAGGCTTACTAACTATGGCTACACCTTC	CASSQGRLTNYGYTF
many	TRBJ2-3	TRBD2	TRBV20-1	TGCAGTGCTAGAAGCGGGGAATCATATACGCAGTATTTT	CSARSGESYTQYF
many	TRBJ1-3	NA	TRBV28	TGTGCCAGCAGTTTAAGTGGACAGCCAACCGGAAACACCATATATTTT	CASSLSGQPTGNTIYF